A single T cell receptor (beta chain) is shown here with its context. This clonotype appeared many times. The antigen this receptor binds is unknown. Per-nucleotide qualities are absent, and no much larger clonotype sits a single base away. The record originates from a study of blood T cells in healthy people across ages (dated by TCRdb to about 2015). Regarding the complete study: In model experiments, template switching captured about one uniquely barcoded TCR beta cDNA molecule for every two T cells. To track age-related changes in TCR beta repertoire diversity, the study relied on deep sequencing normalized with unique cDNA molecular identifiers. The donors were divided into four age groups: young (average roughly 17 years), middle-aged (about 39), aged (about 61) and long-lived (82). To avoid experimental bias, donors of different ages were randomly spread across the sequencing lanes. Using the same blood draw, the study looked at two additional independent replicas of 1 million unique cDNA reads for two donors, one aged 18 to 29 and the other aged 80 or older.

Library method: 5' RACE. For sequencing, an Illumina HiSeq 2500 was employed. A second PCR of about 6 to 11 cycles was run with a J-beta primer mix and a sample-barcoded 5' primer. A template-switch 5' adaptor carrying 12 random nucleotides introduced a unique molecular identifier onto each TCR beta cDNA molecule. Each sample yielded at least 3 million CDR3-containing paired-end reads. First-strand cDNA synthesis was performed from all RNA using the Mint cDNA synthesis kit, with priming by a TRBC-specific oligonucleotide. After uracil-DNA glycosylase treatment, a first 18-cycle PCR used universal primers M1SS and BC2_uni_R on all cDNA. The authors' pipeline ran thus. Each sample was normalized by randomly selecting 1 million high-quality reads, each carrying a distinct molecular identifier. Instead of being binned into consensus sequences, reads that shared molecular identifiers were thrown out. MiTCR, run with a Q25 quality threshold and the strictest error-elimination algorithm, handled CDR3 identification, clonotype clustering and error correction. A nonparametric unseen species model with Euler transformation was used to estimate a lower bound on total TCR beta diversity. TCRdb reworked the public reads: Q25 trimming with fastp, MiXCR clone assembly, productive beta chains retained. Merged by CDR3 protein, the rows form single entries marked with the most common genes and DNA. TCRdb assigned the V and J calls; the authors' analysis was not used. Counted in this sample were around 870,000 distinct CDR3 sequences; roughly 26% of them appeared once. The ten largest account for approximately 15% of the sample.

Systemically healthy Caucasian individuals from Russia, over 30 in total and aged about 6 to 90 years, were included as donors. Around 9.7 milliliters of peripheral blood were collected from each donor into EDTA-treated Vacutainer tubes. PBMCs were isolated by Ficoll-Paque density-gradient centrifugation, with at least 7 million obtained per sample. Trizol reagent was used to extract total RNA from the PBMCs, yielding at least 6 micrograms per sample. For every donor, flow cytometry on a PBMC aliquot measured the percentage of naive CD45RAhigh/CD27high T cells. Per the germline V gene (reference sequence), MNHEY is the CDR1 and SMNVEV is the CDR2. Unmatched junction bases come to 13, with V trimmed by 7 bases and J by 10 bases. Including cysteine and phenylalanine, the CDR3 has 14 amino acids. The DNA shown is the 42-base CDR3, in frame from base 1. The full study reports these points: The CMV infection status of donors was not known, potentially confounding age-related changes in expanded clonotypes. Total diversity estimates from one million sequenced T cells were considered lower bounds and underestimates. Since profiling was done on bulk unsorted PBMCs, naive and antigen-experienced compartments could not be conclusively compared. Observed TCR beta diversity per million T cells fell roughly linearly with age, and a significant reduction was already apparent by age around 40. The long-lived group showed more naive CD4+ T cells, fewer expanded clones and increased TCR diversity than the aged group, suggesting age selection. There was a strong correlation between observed TCR beta diversity and the percentage of naive T cells measured by flow cytometry.

What was sequenced was blood. The sequence was collected from a woman aged 80 or over in good health. The chain links TRBV27 with TRBJ2-1, and 7 junction bases match TRBD2. The CDR3 region reads CASTMTAGNSEQFF. The DNA reads as follows: TGTGCCAGCACGATGACAGCGGGGAATTCGGAGCAGTTCTTC.